This T cell receptor beta chain originates from a study of response to subunit inactivated influenza vaccine. The study, taken as a whole, reports: It was the authors' suggestion that each seasonal influenza vaccination recruits few new T cells.

This clonotype was seen more than once but under ten times. Antigen: not known. TCRdb processed the RT-PCR reads anew with MiXCR; each CDR3 protein has one entry. Among approximately 500,000 distinct CDR3 sequences listed, approximately 13% were seen once. CDR3 length: 16 amino acids. Germline values: CDR1 SGHRS, CDR2 YFSETQ. The ends were cut back, 0 bases at V and 3 bases at J, with 14 bases in the middle. The chain links TRBV5-1 to TRBJ2-3; tentatively, D is TRBD2 (6 bases). The clonotype was recovered from a man aged 50 to 59 who received an inactivated influenza vaccine. This sample comprised PBMCs from blood, obtained 35 to 45 days after vaccination. CDR3 sequence: CASSLVGRGVTDTQYF. The CDR3 bases are TGCGCCAGCAGCTTGGTCGGGAGAGGGGTAACAGATACGCAGTATTTT.